This TCR beta chain was identified in a study of cytomegalovirus exposure and HLA in healthy donors. Study-level information: Assignment to the Caucasian-associated ancestry cluster applied to around 80% of the roughly 410 genotyped donors.

This clone appeared a few times. Its antigen is not known. Losses at the gene ends were 5 bases for V and 4 bases for J; bases not matched to a gene: 7. Germline assignment: CDR1 MNHEY and CDR2 SVGAGI. The CDR3 sequence is 14 residues long. Notes on the study in general: Some public TCRs appeared in many individuals, while most sequences were rare.

The PCR was carried out with 60 Vbeta primers and 13 Jbeta primers. Methods used by the authors: Roughly 10 million shared chains were among approximately 80 million unique TCR beta chains counted in a later analysis. The table came from immunoSEQ multiplex PCR; TCRdb's copy has only in-frame clones and leaves some out. V, J and clone size were drawn from that table, and D and trimming were deduced from the DNA. The table has around 100,000 clones, almost 80% seen once; the top ten hold 5.8%. The chain joins TRBV6-5 to TRBJ2-7, with TRBD1 identical over 8 bases. The sequence was obtained from a man in his sixties in good health and CMV-seropositive. Sequenced sample: PBMCs. The CDR3 nucleotides are TGTGCCAGCAGTCACGAGGACAGGGAGTACGAGCAGTACTTC. Translating it yields CASSHEDREYEQYF.